The T cell receptor beta chain described here comes from a study of T cells in Graves' hyperthyroidism and ophthalmopathy. Patients having uncontrolled infection, another autoimmune disease, pregnancy or lactation were not included. As regards this clonotype: Antigen: not known.

What was amplified from RNA transcripts were TCR beta CDR3 regions. The study used the HTBI primer set for a first-round RT-PCR of the TCR CDR3. One entry per CDR3 protein results from TCRdb running MiXCR on the multiplex PCR reads. This sample has 200,000 to 250,000 distinct CDR3 sequences, with roughly 17% found just once. Germline V CDR1 and CDR2: LGHDT, YNNKEL (reference sequence). This CDR3 is built from 15 residues. Deletions cut 5 bases from V and 0 bases from J, with 12 bases between. Overall study findings and caveats: Ophthalmopathy was predicted by the model a median of approximately 6 months ahead of onset.

V is TRBV3-1 and J is TRBJ2-3; D ambiguous. The TCR was taken from a woman aged 18 to 35 with Graves' ophthalmopathy. The sample consisted of blood. The CDR3 sequence: CASSLRISSTDTQYF. The CDR3 DNA follows: TGTGCCAGCAGCTTACGGATTTCTAGCACAGATACGCAGTATTTT.